Following are 17 T cell receptor beta chains from one sample sequenced in a study of blood T cell repertoires in COVID-19. The repertoire was sequenced with immunoSEQ multiplex PCR; TCRdb's copy has only in-frame clones and lacks some. The repertoire consists of a few hundred thousand clones, with about 89% occurring once and the leading ten covering around 0.86%. The sequencing sample was made of PBMCs or T cells enriched from blood (not recorded which). The source of these receptors is a woman aged 40 to 50 who had been exposed to COVID-19.

This chain uses TRBV3-1 (or the pseudogene TRBV3-2) with TRBJ1-1; a weak D match, TRBD1 (5 bases). The CDR3 length is 16 residues. V dropped 0 bases and J dropped 4 bases, with 15 bases sitting between them. Germline values: CDR1 LGHDT, CDR2 YNNKEL (reference sequence). CDR3 sequence reads: CASSQDRGRRGTEAFF. In DNA form, the CDR3 reads TGTGCCAGCAGCCAAGATCGGGGGAGGCGAGGCACTGAAGCTTTCTTT.

V is TRBV6-2 or TRBV6-3 and J is TRBJ1-5; D is ambiguous. Trimming shortened V by 5 bases and J by 3 bases, and 14 bases separated the two germline ends. CDR3 length: 15 amino acids. Germline-derived CDR1 and CDR2 are MNHEY and SVGEGT. DNA for the CDR3: TGTGCCAGCAGTCCGTGGAGGGAGATCAATCAGCCCCAGCATTTT. Translation: CASSPWREINQPQHF.

This chain uses TRBV29-1 with TRBJ1-1; TRBD1 is a possible D gene (5 bases). The CDR3 is 11 amino acids. V lost 6 bases and J 5 bases, leaving 10 bases between the germline ends. CDR1 is SQVTM, CDR2 ANQGSEA, per germline. In nucleotides, the CDR3 is TGCAGCGTCAGGGAGGGAACTGAAGCTTTCTTT. Encoded protein: CSVREGTEAFF.

This sequence joins TRBV28 and TRBJ1-4; D not certain. The CDR3 is made up of 12 amino acids. V dropped 6 bases and J dropped 7 bases, with 9 bases sitting between them. Germline assignment: CDR1 MDHEN and CDR2 SYDVKM. CDR3 coding DNA: TGTGCCAGCAGAAGCGCTGGTGAAAAACTGTTTTTT. This translates into CASRSAGEKLFF.

The rearrangement uses TRBV5-1 and TRBJ1-2, with TRBD1 matching 10 bases. The V segment lost 4 bases and the J segment 2 bases; nucleotides outside the gene matches: 8. The CDR3 spans 16 residues. Germline V lookup: CDR1 SGHRS, CDR2 YFSETQ. CDR3 DNA: TGCGCCAGCAGCGGCGGCGGGACAGGGGCGAACTATGGCTACACCTTC. It encodes CASSGGGTGANYGYTF.

This clone appeared a single time. The chain couples TRBV6-5 to TRBJ2-7; no clear D. The germline gives CDR1 MNHEY, CDR2 SVGAGI. The germline V and J ends were trimmed by 5 bases and 0 bases, with 14 bases remaining between them. There are 15 residues in the CDR3. The CDR3 nucleotides are TGTGCCAGCAGTAATTCTCCAGCGAACTCCTACGAGCAGTACTTC. Translating gives CASSNSPANSYEQYF.

The chain uses TRBV2 and TRBJ2-1; 14 positions agree with TRBD2. The germline CDR1 and CDR2 sequences are SNHLY and FYNNEI. The CDR3 loop spans 14 amino acids. The trim removed 3 bases at V and 9 bases at J, leaving 1 base unmatched. DNA for the CDR3: TGTGCCAGCAGTGAGGGACTAGCGGGAGCTGAGCAGTTCTTC. It codes for CASSEGLAGAEQFF. Complete variable domain (other parts from reference TRBV2 and TRBJ2-1): EPEVTQTPSHQVTQMGQEVILRCVPISNHLYFYWYRQILGQKVEFLVSFYNNEISEKSEIFDDQFSVERPDGSNFTLKIRSTKLEDSAMYFCASSEGLAGAEQFFGPGTRLTVL.

This clone came up once. This chain joins TRBV7-3 and TRBJ1-2, with unresolved D. The CDR3 is 14 residues long. Germline V gene data show CDR1 as SGHTA and CDR2 as FQGTGA. Trimming cost V 5 bases and J 1 base, with 11 bases left between them. Here the CDR3 reads CASSPPGVNYGYTF. The CDR3 DNA sequence: TGTGCCAGCAGCCCCCCGGGAGTTAACTATGGCTACACCTTC.

The gene calls are TRBV5-1 and TRBJ2-7; TRBD1 matches at 8 bases. J gave up 3 bases and V 3 bases, and 5 bases lay outside the gene matches. CDR3 length equals 14 residues. The germline CDR1 and CDR2 sequences are SGHRS and YFSETQ. CDR3: CASSSLQGDYEQYF. In nucleotides, the CDR3 is TGCGCCAGCAGCTCATTACAGGGGGACTACGAGCAGTACTTC. Full variable domain (remainder filled in from reference TRBV5-1 and TRBJ2-7): KAGVTQTPRYLIKTRGQQVTLSCSPISGHRSVSWYQQTPGQGLQFLFEYFSETQRNKGNFPGRFSGRQFSNSRSEMNVSTLELGDSALYLCASSSLQGDYEQYFGPGTRLTVT.

V usage is TRBV24-1 and J usage is TRBJ2-1; D might be TRBD2 (6 bases). This CDR3 comprises 15 residues. Per the germline V gene, CDR1 is KGHDR and CDR2 is SFDVKD. Trimming left V 4 bases short and J 4 bases short, with 13 bases between. CDR3 sequence reads: CATSEARREYNEQFF. In DNA, the CDR3 is TGTGCCACCAGTGAAGCCCGGAGGGAGTACAATGAGCAGTTCTTC.

The V and J genes are TRBV29-1 and TRBJ1-5, with a tentative D call TRBD1 (5 bases). This CDR3 comprises 17 residues. Per germline, CDR1 SQVTM and CDR2 ANQGSEA. The ends were cut back, 4 bases at V and 2 bases at J, with 21 bases in the middle. The CDR3 reads CSVVSGVNGGGNQPQHF. The CDR3, as DNA: TGCAGCGTTGTCTCGGGCGTAAACGGGGGGGGCAATCAGCCCCAGCATTTT.

The chain links TRBV5-4 to TRBJ1-2; 7 nucleotides match TRBD1. The CDR3 is 15 residues long. The trim removed 1 base at V and 2 bases at J, leaving 5 bases unmatched. CDR1 and CDR2 (germline): SGHNT, YYREEE (reference sequence). CDR3 region: CASSLLGGQNYGYTF. CDR3 nucleotide sequence: TGTGCCAGCAGCTTGTTGGGGGGACAGAACTATGGCTACACCTTC.

This chain joins TRBV4-1 and TRBJ2-7; D is perhaps TRBD1 (6 bases). From germline, CDR1 is MGHRA and CDR2 YSYEKL. Trimming left V 1 base short and J 2 bases short, with 9 bases between. The CDR3 runs 14 residues. The CDR3 loop is CASSQGQAAYEQYF. In DNA, the CDR3 is TGCGCCAGCAGCCAAGGACAGGCCGCCTACGAGCAGTACTTC.

The rearrangement joins TRBV11-3 to TRBJ1-4; no definite D call. The V and J ends lost 2 bases and 8 bases respectively, with 12 bases between them. This CDR3 comprises 14 residues. Germline V gene sequence: CDR1 SGHNT, CDR2 YENEEA. The CDR3 bases are TGTGCCAGCAGCTTAAATGATCGGGAGGAAAAACTGTTTTTT. Translating it yields CASSLNDREEKLFF.

J is TRBJ2-7 and V is TRBV7-2; 10 nucleotides agree with TRBD1. The CDR3 spans 17 residues. Looked up from germline, CDR1 is SGHTA and CDR2 is FQGNSA. V lost 5 bases and J lost 5; bases outside the gene matches: 15. CDR3 bases: TGTGCCAGCAGCCCGGGTGCCCGGACAGGGGGGACCAACGAGCAGTACTTC. This sequence encodes CASSPGARTGGTNEQYF.

The chain couples TRBV30 to TRBJ1-3; no definite D call. Trimming removed 0 bases from V and 4 bases from J, with 4 bases in between. CDR1 GTSNPN and CDR2 SVGIG come from the germline V gene (reference sequence). The CDR3 runs 12 residues. The DNA of the CDR3 is TGTGCCTGGAGTGTAGAGGGAAACACCATATATTTT. The encoded protein is CAWSVEGNTIYF.

This clone was observed once. The V call is TRBV14, the J call TRBJ2-7; 12 nucleotides agree with TRBD2. The CDR3 is 20 amino acids. Germline V gene lookup returns CDR1 SGHDN and CDR2 FVKESK. After removal of 0 bases from V and 6 bases from J, the junction contained 18 bases not matched to a gene. CDR3 DNA sequence: TGTGCCAGCAGCCAAGAACGGGACAGGGTACTAGCGGGAGGAACGGGCGAGCAGTACTTC. Its translation: CASSQERDRVLAGGTGEQYF.